Listed below are T cell receptor beta chains from one sample, sequenced in a study of cytomegalovirus exposure and HLA in healthy donors. The data were produced by immunoSEQ multiplex PCR, yet TCRdb's version contains in-frame clones alone and is incomplete. Of around 170,000 clones detected, about four fifths appear once; the ten largest clones hold about 2.1%. Sample: PBMCs. These receptors originate from a woman aged 25 to 45 in good health and CMV-seronegative. Each CDR3 is given with its conserved first and last residue. The D gene is left open where the match is weak. Clone size appears in some rows only: once, few, many, or a class for an expanded clone.

V	size	D	J	DNA	CDR3
TRBV5-1	.	TRBD2	TRBJ2-1	TGCGCCAGCAGCGTATTTAGCGGGGGGCCATACAATGAGCAGTTCTTC	CASSVFSGGPYNEQFF
TRBV25-1	.	.	TRBJ2-7	TGTGCCAGCGCGGTGTCCTCTTACGAGCAGTACTTC	CASAVSSYEQYF
TRBV9	.	TRBD1	TRBJ1-3	TGTGCCAGCAGCTTAGACCAGGGGGCTGGAAACACCATATATTTT	CASSLDQGAGNTIYF
TRBV10-1	.	TRBD1	TRBJ1-1	TGCGCCAGCAGCGAGGGGAACAGGGGTAGGACTGAAGCTTTCTTT	CASSEGNRGRTEAFF
TRBV10-3	.	.	TRBJ1-2	TGTGCCATCAGGGCGGGGTCTCGGCAGGGACCCAACTATGGCTACACCTTC	CAIRAGSRQGPNYGYTF
TRBV19	.	TRBD1	TRBJ1-1	TGTGCCAGTAGTGCATTACCGGGACAGGGGAGGACTGAAGCCATCTTT	CASSALPGQGRTEAIF
TRBV2	.	TRBD2	TRBJ2-5	TGTGCCAGCAGTGGAAGGCAGCGGGGGGGCCGGGAGACCCAGTACTTC	CASSGRQRGGRETQYF
TRBV7-2	.	.	TRBJ2-3	TGTGCCAGCAGTAGACAGCGTCTCACAGATACGCAGTATTTT	CASSRQRLTDTQYF
TRBV9	once	.	TRBJ2-3	TGTGCCAGCAGCGTAGAAGCCAGGGGGGCAGATACGCAGTATTTT	CASSVEARGADTQYF
TRBV5-1	.	TRBD2	TRBJ2-1	TGCGCCAGCAGCGGCCTAGCGGGGGGCCCTGAGCAGTTCTTC	CASSGLAGGPEQFF
TRBV5-1	.	.	TRBJ1-1	TGCGCCAGCAGCTTGAAGCTTCTGGGGGGACTAAACACTGAAGCTTTCTTT	CASSLKLLGGLNTEAFF
TRBV6-5	.	TRBD1	TRBJ1-3	TGTGCCAGCAGACACGGGACAGTCAGAAACACCATATATTTT	CASRHGTVRNTIYF
TRBV7-9	.	TRBD1	TRBJ1-5	TGTGCCAGCAGTCGACAGGGGAATCAGCCCCAGCATTTT	CASSRQGNQPQHF
TRBV6-1	.	TRBD1	TRBJ1-2	TGTGCCAGCATCCGGGACAGCTATGGCTACACCTTC	CASIRDSYGYTF
TRBV19	.	TRBD1	TRBJ2-1	TGTGCCAGTAGTATAGTCCTCTTCGACAGGGTAATACAGAATGAGCAGTTCTTC	CASSIVLFDRVIQNEQFF
TRBV9	.	.	TRBJ2-1	TGTGCCAGCAGCCCACTCGGCGGTACCTCCTACAATGAGCAGTTCTTC	CASSPLGGTSYNEQFF
TRBV6-1	.	.	TRBJ2-7	TGTGCCAGCAGTGATTCACAGGGGAGGACGTGGTACTTC	CASSDSQGRTWYF
TRBV10-2	few	TRBD1	TRBJ2-2	TGCGCCAGCAGTTTTACAGGGGGTTCCGGGGAGCTGTTTTTT	CASSFTGGSGELFF
TRBV29-1	.	TRBD1	TRBJ1-2	TGCAGCGTTGAAGATACCGGGACAGGGCCAGGCTACACCTTC	CSVEDTGTGPGYTF
TRBV5-4	.	TRBD1	TRBJ2-1	TGTGCCAGCAGCCTACAGGGGAGCTCCTACAATGAGCAGTTCTTC	CASSLQGSSYNEQFF
TRBV7-2	.	.	TRBJ1-1	TGTGCCAGCAGCCAACAGATACAGAACACTGAAGCTTTCTTT	CASSQQIQNTEAFF
TRBV25-1	few	.	TRBJ1-2	TGTGCCAGCAGTGATCCCCTCGCGGGGAACTATGGCTACACCTTC	CASSDPLAGNYGYTF
TRBV21-1	.	.	TRBJ1-5	TGTGCCAGCAGCAGCCGGGACAGGGAACAGCCCCAGCATTTT	CASSSRDREQPQHF
TRBV27	.	TRBD1	TRBJ1-2	TGTGCCAGCAGTCCACCGTACAGGGGTGGTGGCTACACCTTC	CASSPPYRGGGYTF
TRBV7-2	.	TRBD2	TRBJ2-1	TGTGCCAGCAGCTTATATGGACTAGGCTACAATGAGCAGTTCTTC	CASSLYGLGYNEQFF
TRBV2	.	.	TRBJ2-7	TGTGCCGGCGGACAGTTTTACGAGCAGTACTTC	CAGGQFYEQYF
TRBV5-6	.	TRBD2	TRBJ2-3	TGTGCCAGCAGCTCGACTAGCGGGGGACGCACAGATACGCAGTATTTT	CASSSTSGGRTDTQYF
TRBV5-1	.	.	TRBJ2-5	TGCGCCACCCGGCGGGGGCTATCGTTGGAGACCCAGTACTTC	CATRRGLSLETQYF
TRBV1	.	.	TRBJ2-1	TGCACCAGCAGCCAAGGGGGCCAGAAGGGAGGAAATGAGCAGTTCTTC	CTSSQGGQKGGNEQFF
TRBV5-6	.	TRBD1	TRBJ2-2	TGTGCCAGCAGGACAGGGGAAGGGACCGGGGAGCTGTTTTTT	CASRTGEGTGELFF
TRBV6-5	.	.	TRBJ1-1	TGTGCCAGCAGACCCCAGGGGCGGGGGGAAGCTTTCTTT	CASRPQGRGEAFF
TRBV2	.	.	TRBJ2-1	TGTGCCAGCAGGGAAGTGACAGGTAACTATGAGCAGTTCTTC	CASREVTGNYEQFF
TRBV15	.	TRBD1	TRBJ2-5	TGTGCCACCAGCAATGGGCAGAGACAGGGGGCGCGGGGGACCCAGTACTTC	CATSNGQRQGARGTQYF
TRBV5-4	.	TRBD1	TRBJ2-7	TGTGCCAGCAGCTTGGGGCGGGACAGGGGAAGGTACGAGCAGTACTTC	CASSLGRDRGRYEQYF
TRBV5-1	once	.	TRBJ2-5	TGCGCCAGCAGCCGTACGGGGTCGGTCGCGAGAGAGACCCAGTACTTC	CASSRTGSVARETQYF
TRBV7-3	.	.	TRBJ1-6	TGTGCCAGCAGCTTAATATTCCGGTCACCCCTCCACTTT	CASSLIFRSPLHF
TRBV7-8	.	TRBD1	TRBJ1-1	TGTGCCAGCAGCAACCGGGACAGGGGGGGTAGCACTGAAGCTTTCTTT	CASSNRDRGGSTEAFF
TRBV5-1	.	.	TRBJ1-1	TGCGCCAGCAGCGCACAGGGAAACACTGAAGCTTTCTTT	CASSAQGNTEAFF
TRBV15	.	.	TRBJ2-1	TGTGCCACCAGCAGATTAAGGGGTAATGAGCAGTTCTTC	CATSRLRGNEQFF
TRBV10-3	.	TRBD2	TRBJ2-2	TGTGCCATCAGTGAAACTAGCGGGGGGCCGAACACCGGGGAGCTGTTTTTT	CAISETSGGPNTGELFF
TRBV7-3	few	TRBD2	TRBJ2-5	TGTGCCAGCAGCTTAGGGGTCCTAGCGGGGGAACCACAAGAGACCCAGTACTTC	CASSLGVLAGEPQETQYF